This T cell receptor beta chain was found in a study of T cell responses to AZD1222 COVID-19 vaccine. The repertoire was sequenced with immunoSEQ multiplex PCR; TCRdb's copy has only in-frame clones and lacks some. The data contain about 35,000 clones, around 88% of them singletons. Trimming pared 6 bases from V and 5 bases from J, leaving 10 bases between. Per germline, CDR1 DFQATT and CDR2 SNEGSKA (reference sequence). The CDR3 spans 11 residues. Findings of the study overall: Baseline seropositivity occurred in only a handful of AZD1222 recipients.

Concerning this clone itself: Its matching antigen is unknown.

The sequence came from an adult in good health. The chain couples TRBV20-1 to TRBJ1-1, with D tentatively TRBD1 (6 bases). The starting material was peripheral blood, obtained on day 0 of AZD1222 vaccination. CDR3 amino acids: CSAQGWTEAFF. The CDR3 nucleotides are TGCAGTGCCCAGGGGTGGACTGAAGCTTTCTTT.